The next 6 T cell receptor beta chains were all read from a single sample in a study of blood T cell repertoires in COVID-19. TCRdb's table, derived via immunoSEQ multiplex PCR, lists solely in-frame clones and lacks some. The profile shows about 140,000 clones, roughly four fifths of them singletons. The source material was PBMCs or T cells enriched from blood (not recorded which). These receptors were obtained from a woman in her 50s with acute COVID-19.

The chain joins TRBV20-1 to TRBJ2-2; 8 nucleotides align to TRBD2. The length of the CDR3 is 16 residues. V lost 3 bases to trimming and J lost 2 bases; unmatched junction nucleotides: 8. Germline V gene data show CDR1 as DFQATT and CDR2 as SNEGSKA (reference sequence). CDR3 in amino acids: CSASPVAGGNTGELFF. CDR3 nucleotides: TGCAGTGCTAGTCCGGTGGCGGGAGGCAACACCGGGGAGCTGTTTTTT.

V usage is TRBV29-1 and J usage is TRBJ2-3, with TRBD1 as a possible D gene (6 bases). Germline lookup yields CDR1 SQVTM and CDR2 ANQGSEA. This CDR3 contains 14 residues. The V gene lost 4 bases and the J gene lost 3 bases, with 14 bases spanning the gap. CDR3 sequence reads: CSVGGPAMTDTQYF. The CDR3 DNA reads as TGCAGCGTTGGGGGGCCGGCAATGACAGATACGCAGTATTTT.

This clone was detected a few times. The chain links TRBV19 to TRBJ2-2, with TRBD2 matching 9 bases. The CDR3 is 15 amino acids. Germline lookup yields CDR1 LNHDA and CDR2 SQIVND (reference sequence). J gave up 12 bases and V 6 bases, and 14 bases lay outside the gene matches. The CDR3 is CASRASTSGVDKLFF. CDR3 DNA sequence: TGTGCCAGTAGGGCTTCGACTAGCGGAGTGGATAAGCTGTTTTTT. The whole variable domain, remainder taken from reference TRBV19 and TRBJ2-2, is DGGITQSPKYLFRKEGQNVTLSCEQNLNHDAMYWYRQDPGQGLRLIYYSQIVNDFQKGDIAEGYSVSREKKESFPLTVTSAQKNPTAFYLCASRASTSGVDKLFFGEGSRLTVL.

The V call is TRBV9, the J call TRBJ1-3, with D tentatively TRBD1 (5 bases). Per germline, CDR1 SGDLS and CDR2 YYNGEE. Trimming removed 0 bases at V and 8 bases at J, with 15 bases between. The CDR3 has 15 amino acids. This chain's CDR3 is CASSVEGARGDTIYF. For the CDR3, the DNA is TGTGCCAGCAGCGTAGAAGGGGCCCGTGGGGACACCATATATTTT.

J is TRBJ2-7 and V is TRBV18; 7 bases fit TRBD2. CDR3 length: 13 residues. V lost 4 bases and J lost 4; bases outside the gene matches: 4. Per germline, CDR1 KGHSH and CDR2 LQKENI. The CDR3 region has the DNA TGTGCCAGCTCACGGGACTACGTTTACGAGCAGTACTTC. Protein: CASSRDYVYEQYF.

CDR3 nucleotide sequence: TGTGCCAGCCGGACAGGAACTGGTCAGCCCCAGCATTTT. It translates to CASRTGTGQPQHF. V and J are TRBV19 and TRBJ1-5; 7 bases match TRBD1. Germline V gene data show CDR1 as LNHDA and CDR2 as SQIVND (reference sequence). Trimming cost V 9 bases and J 6 bases; bases outside gene matches: 8. The CDR3 has 13 amino acids. Variable domain in full (rest from reference TRBV19 and TRBJ1-5): DGGITQSPKYLFRKEGQNVTLSCEQNLNHDAMYWYRQDPGQGLRLIYYSQIVNDFQKGDIAEGYSVSREKKESFPLTVTSAQKNPTAFYLCASRTGTGQPQHFGDGTRLSIL.